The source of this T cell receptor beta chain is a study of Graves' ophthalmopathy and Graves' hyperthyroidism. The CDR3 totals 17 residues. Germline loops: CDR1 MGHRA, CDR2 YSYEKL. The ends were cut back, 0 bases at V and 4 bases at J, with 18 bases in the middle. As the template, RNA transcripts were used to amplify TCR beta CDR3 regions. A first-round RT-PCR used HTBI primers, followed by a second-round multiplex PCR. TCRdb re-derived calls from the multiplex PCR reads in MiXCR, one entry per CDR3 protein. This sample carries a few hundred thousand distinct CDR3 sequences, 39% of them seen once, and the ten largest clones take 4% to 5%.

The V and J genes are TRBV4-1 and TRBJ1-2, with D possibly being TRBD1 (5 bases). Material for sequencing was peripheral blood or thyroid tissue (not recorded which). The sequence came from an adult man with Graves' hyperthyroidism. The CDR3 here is CASSQDLFTGLIYGYTF. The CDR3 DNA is TGCGCCAGCAGCCAAGATCTCTTTACGGGACTGATCTATGGCTACACCTTC.